The 21 T cell receptor beta chains given below trace back to one sample, sequenced in a study of brain T cells in children with intractable seizures. Method: immunoSEQ multiplex PCR; TCRdb's copy keeps in-frame clones and lacks some. Among 300,000 to 400,000 clones listed, over 85% were seen once. This sample's time point: blood from clinic visit 5 months post-surgery; TSC patient then seizure free. The sample was peripheral blood, taken more than 4 months after surgery. The receptors derive from a boy in the first two years of life with tuberous sclerosis and intractable seizures.

V usage is TRBV7-2 and J usage is TRBJ2-7; 7 positions agree with TRBD2. V lost 0 bases and J lost 7; bases outside the gene matches: 9. The CDR3 has 15 residues. Germline V CDR1 and CDR2: SGHTA, FQGNSA. CDR3 bases: TGTGCCAGCAGCTTAGCGGCTGAGCGGGGAAGGGAGCAGTACTTC. Translated, it gives CASSLAAERGREQYF.

This clone was observed a handful of times. This chain links TRBV11-2 with TRBJ1-6; D remains unclear. This CDR3 is built from 19 residues. Trimming took off 1 base at V and 6 bases at J, with 22 bases between the two ends. Germline lookup yields CDR1 SGHAT and CDR2 FQNNGV. The CDR3 protein is CASSLVVVGRVEVNSPLHF. In DNA, the CDR3 is TGTGCCAGCAGCTTAGTGGTGGTTGGGAGGGTAGAAGTTAATTCACCCCTCCACTTT. Based on the CDR3 plus reference TRBV11-2 and TRBJ1-6, the full variable domain is EAGVAQSPRYKIIEKRQSVAFWCNPISGHATLYWYQQILGQGPKLLIQFQNNGVVDDSQLPKDRFSAERLKGVDSTLKIQPAKLEDSAVYLCASSLVVVGRVEVNSPLHFGNGTRLTVT.

This chain connects TRBV5-1 to TRBJ1-2; D possibly corresponds to TRBD1 (5 bases). Deletions cut 0 bases from V and 5 bases from J, with 14 bases between. This CDR3 comprises 15 residues. In germline, CDR1 is SGHRS, CDR2 YFSETQ. This CDR3 is CASSLGLAGTYGYTF. Here the CDR3 DNA reads TGCGCCAGCAGCTTGGGATTAGCAGGGACGTATGGCTACACCTTC.

This chain links TRBV5-4 with TRBJ2-7; 8 nucleotides agree with TRBD1. The CDR3 covers 13 residues. The junction had 7 bases not matched to a gene; V was cut back by 9 bases and J by 2 bases. From germline, CDR1 is SGHNT and CDR2 YYREEE (reference sequence). The CDR3 DNA sequence: TGTGCCACCCCGGACAGGGAGGCCTACGAGCAGTACTTC. Translation gives CATPDREAYEQYF.

This chain connects TRBV11-2 to TRBJ2-1; 9 positions match TRBD2. The CDR3 contains 16 residues. V was clipped by 5 bases and J by 8 bases; unmatched bases: 13. The V gene's germline CDR1 is SGHAT and CDR2 FQNNGV. As DNA, the CDR3 is TGTGCCAGCAGCCTCCTCGCGAATAGCGGGGGAGATGAGCAGTTCTTC. Its translation: CASSLLANSGGDEQFF.

V is TRBV7-3 and J is TRBJ2-4; 9 bases are shared with TRBD2. CDR1 and CDR2 (germline): SGHTA, FQGTGA. The V gene end was trimmed by 4 bases and the J gene end by 5 bases; junction bases not matched to a gene: 3. The length of the CDR3 is 14 residues. In nucleotides, the CDR3 is TGTGCCAGCAGCTCGGGACTAGCAGAAAACATTCAGTACTTC. This encodes CASSSGLAENIQYF.

V is TRBV5-6 and J is TRBJ2-1, with 9 bases fitting TRBD2. CDR3 length equals 16 residues. The V gene end was trimmed by 0 bases and the J gene end by 4 bases; junction bases not matched to a gene: 5. Germline assignment: CDR1 SGHDT and CDR2 YYEEEE. The CDR3 here is CASSLATSGLYNEQFF. Here the CDR3 DNA reads TGTGCCAGCAGCTTGGCGACTAGCGGACTTTACAATGAGCAGTTCTTC.

This chain joins TRBV9 and TRBJ2-7; no definite D call. The CDR3 is 15 residues long. The germline V gene has CDR1 SGDLS and CDR2 YYNGEE. Trimming left V 0 bases short and J 0 bases short, with 10 bases between. The CDR3 nucleotides read TGTGCCAGCAGCGTAGCCCCCGGAGACTCCTACGAGCAGTACTTC. Protein: CASSVAPGDSYEQYF. Full variable domain (rest looked up from reference TRBV9 and TRBJ2-7): DSGVTQTPKHLITATGQRVTLRCSPRSGDLSVYWYQQSLDQGLQFLIQYYNGEERAKGNILERFSAQQFPDLHSELNLSSLELGDSALYFCASSVAPGDSYEQYFGPGTRLTVT.

This clone occurred once. Other DNA sequences in this specimen translate into the identical CDR3. The CDR3 loop is CASSLTGGTEAFF. The CDR3 DNA reads as TGTGCCAGCAGCTTAACAGGGGGCACTGAAGCTTTCTTT. The V gene is TRBV7-3, the J gene TRBJ1-1; D might be TRBD1 (6 bases). The CDR3 sequence is 13 residues long. The germline V and J ends were trimmed by 0 bases and 4 bases, with 6 bases remaining between them. The germline V gene encodes CDR1 SGHTA and CDR2 FQGTGA.

This clone has just one count. J is TRBJ2-1 and V is TRBV5-1; either TRBD1 or TRBD2 may fit D (5 bases each). Looked up from germline, CDR1 is SGHRS and CDR2 is YFSETQ. The CDR3 is 13 residues long. V was pared by 0 bases and J by 10 bases, with 11 bases between. Here the CDR3 DNA reads TGCGCCAGCAGCTTGGACAGGAGGCGGGAGCAGTTCTTC. It yields the protein CASSLDRRREQFF.

This CDR3 is CASSQTGLAGGPSYNEQFF. The CDR3 DNA is TGCGCCAGCAGCCAGACGGGACTAGCGGGAGGGCCCTCCTACAATGAGCAGTTCTTC. The rearrangement joins TRBV4-1 to TRBJ2-1; the match to TRBD2 covers 16 bases. The germline V gene has CDR1 MGHRA and CDR2 YSYEKL. This CDR3 contains 19 residues. Unmatched junction bases numbered 5, after V lost 3 bases and J lost 0 bases.

This chain joins TRBV19 and TRBJ1-4, with D perhaps TRBD1 (6 bases). Germline CDR1 LNHDA, CDR2 SQIVND (reference sequence). V was cut by 5 bases and J by 0 bases, with 10 bases left in between. CDR3 length equals 15 residues. The CDR3 DNA follows: TGTGCCAGTAGTTTTCGGACAGCAACTAATGAAAAACTGTTTTTT. Translation gives CASSFRTATNEKLFF.

The V and J genes are TRBV28 and TRBJ2-2; perhaps TRBD2 as D (7 bases). V shed 6 bases and J shed 0 bases, with 11 bases lying between them. Germline CDR1 is MDHEN and CDR2 is SYDVKM. This CDR3 has 15 residues. CDR3 DNA sequence: TGTGCCAGCAGCATAGGGGGGGCGAACACCGGGGAGCTGTTTTTT. This translates into CASSIGGANTGELFF. The whole variable domain, filled in from reference TRBV28 and TRBJ2-2, reads DVKVTQSSRYLVKRTGEKVFLECVQDMDHENMFWYRQDPGLGLRLIYFSYDVKMKEKGDIPEGYSVSREKKERFSLILESASTNQTSMYLCASSIGGANTGELFFGEGSRLTVL.

The CDR3 DNA reads TGCAGCGTTGAAGATCCACGGGCAGGAATGGACTATGGCTACACCTTC. Translated, it gives CSVEDPRAGMDYGYTF. V is TRBV29-1 and J is TRBJ1-2; no clear D gene. CDR3 length: 16 residues. The germline V and J ends were trimmed by 0 bases and 3 bases, with 17 bases remaining between them. Germline CDR1 and CDR2: SQVTM and ANQGSEA. Complete variable domain (other parts from reference TRBV29-1 and TRBJ1-2): SAVISQKPSRDICQRGTSLTIQCQVDSQVTMMFWYRQQPGQSLTLIATANQGSEATYESGFVIDKFPISRPNLTFSTLTVSNMSPEDSSIYLCSVEDPRAGMDYGYTFGSGTRLTVV.

The genes are TRBV27 and TRBJ1-5; D not resolved. There are 16 residues in the CDR3. Per germline, CDR1 MNHEY and CDR2 SMNVEV (reference sequence). Trimming took 3 bases from V and 0 from J, leaving 12 bases between them. The CDR3 here is CASSFPGGTSNQPQHF. The CDR3 DNA sequence: TGTGCCAGCAGTTTCCCCGGAGGAACTAGCAATCAGCCCCAGCATTTT.

V usage is TRBV30 and J usage is TRBJ2-1; D is perhaps TRBD2 (6 bases). CDR1 and CDR2 from the germline V gene are GTSNPN and SVGIG (reference sequence). V lost 4 bases, J lost 0 bases, and 25 bases lay in between. This CDR3 is built from 19 residues. The CDR3 DNA sequence: TGTGCCTGGACGACGGGACTGCCGGGACCGGAGAGCTCCTACAATGAGCAGTTCTTC. Amino acids: CAWTTGLPGPESSYNEQFF.

The chain joins TRBV13 to TRBJ1-2; D unresolved. Germline loops: CDR1 PRHDT, CDR2 FYEKMQ (reference sequence). V lost 5 bases and J lost 0, with 10 bases in between. The CDR3 length is 14 residues. In nucleotides, the CDR3 is TGTGCCAGCAGCATTACACAGTCTAACTATGGCTACACCTTC. As protein: CASSITQSNYGYTF. The full variable domain, with the rest looked up from reference TRBV13 and TRBJ1-2, is AAGVIQSPRHLIKEKRETATLKCYPIPRHDTVYWYQQGPGQDPQFLISFYEKMQSDKGSIPDRFSAQQFSDYHSELNMSSLELGDSALYFCASSITQSNYGYTFGSGTRLTVV.

V gene TRBV11-2 combines with J gene TRBJ2-7; possibly TRBD1 or TRBD2 for D (5 bases each). Germline CDR1 and CDR2: SGHAT and FQNNGV. V was pared by 5 bases and J by 6 bases, with 20 bases between. This CDR3 is built from 15 residues. The CDR3 DNA sequence: TGTGCCAGCAGCGACAGATATGGGAGCGCGGGCGAGCAGTACTTC. Protein: CASSDRYGSAGEQYF. The variable domain in full, with the rest retrieved from reference TRBV11-2 and TRBJ2-7, is EAGVAQSPRYKIIEKRQSVAFWCNPISGHATLYWYQQILGQGPKLLIQFQNNGVVDDSQLPKDRFSAERLKGVDSTLKIQPAKLEDSAVYLCASSDRYGSAGEQYFGPGTRLTVT.

This chain uses TRBV24-1 with TRBJ2-2; D remains ambiguous. The CDR3 is made up of 12 amino acids. Trimming took off 5 bases at V and 6 bases at J, with 6 bases between the two ends. Germline V CDR1 and CDR2: KGHDR, SFDVKD. The CDR3 sequence is CATSGGSGELFF. The DNA for the CDR3 is TGTGCCACCAGTGGCGGATCCGGGGAGCTGTTTTTT.

The genes are TRBV12-3 or TRBV12-4 and TRBJ1-1; D not certain. V shed 5 bases and J shed 3 bases, with 4 bases lying between them. The CDR3 covers 11 residues. The CDR3 region has the DNA TGTGCCAGCAGTCAACACACTGAAGCTTTCTTT. As protein: CASSQHTEAFF.

This clone came up a few times. This sequence joins TRBV7-9 and TRBJ1-3, with D uncertain. CDR1 and CDR2 from the germline V gene are SEHNR and FQNEAQ (reference sequence). V was shortened by 5 bases and J by 0 bases, with 8 bases between the two germline ends. CDR3 length equals 14 residues. In DNA, the CDR3 is TGTGCCAGCAGCCCGGCCGGCTCTGGAAACACCATATATTTT. Amino acids: CASSPAGSGNTIYF.